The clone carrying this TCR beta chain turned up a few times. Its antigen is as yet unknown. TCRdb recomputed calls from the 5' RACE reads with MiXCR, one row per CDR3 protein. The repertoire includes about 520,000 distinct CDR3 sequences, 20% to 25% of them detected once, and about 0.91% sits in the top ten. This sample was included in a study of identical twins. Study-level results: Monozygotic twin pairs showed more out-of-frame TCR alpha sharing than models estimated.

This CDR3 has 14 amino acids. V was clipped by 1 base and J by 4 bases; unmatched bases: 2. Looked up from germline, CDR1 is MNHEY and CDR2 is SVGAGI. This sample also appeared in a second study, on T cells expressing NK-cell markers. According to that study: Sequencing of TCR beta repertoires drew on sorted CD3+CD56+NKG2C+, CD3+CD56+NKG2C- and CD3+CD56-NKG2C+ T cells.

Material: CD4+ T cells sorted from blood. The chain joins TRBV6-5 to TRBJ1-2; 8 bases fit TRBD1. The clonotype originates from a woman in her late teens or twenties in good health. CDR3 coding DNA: TGTGCCAGCAGTTACTTAGGACAGGGCTATGGCTACACCTTC. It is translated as CASSYLGQGYGYTF.